One and the same sample provided the 24 T cell receptor beta chains below, sequenced in a study of T cells in Graves' hyperthyroidism and ophthalmopathy. It was RNA transcripts that yielded the amplified TCR beta CDR3 regions. HTBI primers were the set used in a first-round RT-PCR of the TCR CDR3. TCRdb re-derived calls from the multiplex PCR reads in MiXCR, one entry per CDR3 protein. The repertoire holds about 46,000 distinct CDR3 sequences, with roughly 49% as singletons. The sample comprised peripheral blood or thyroid tissue (not recorded which). All receptors derive from a woman aged 45-65 years with Graves' hyperthyroidism.

V and J are TRBV10-3 and TRBJ1-5, with 9 bases identical to TRBD1. CDR3 length equals 15 residues. Trimming at V came to 2 bases and at J to 5 bases, leaving 4 bases not matched to a gene. Germline-derived CDR1 and CDR2 are ENHRY and SYGVKD. The CDR3 DNA follows: TGTGCCATCAGTGAGATGGGACAGGGTGATCAGCCCCAGCATTTT. This encodes CAISEMGQGDQPQHF.

About this clonotype: No conserved phenylalanine or tryptophan ends this CDR3, so it is likely a read error. The chain joins TRBV20-1 to TRBJ1-5, with D perhaps TRBD1 (5 bases). Germline lookup yields CDR1 DFQATT and CDR2 SNEGSKA (reference sequence). The CDR3 extends over 16 amino acids. Trimming took 7 bases from V and 2 from J, leaving 21 bases between them. The CDR3 sequence is CSVTYKGFTGNQPQHL. The CDR3 DNA follows: TGCAGTGTTACCTACAAGGGGTTTACGGGCAATCAGCCCCAGCATCTT.

This clonotype showed up many times. V and J are TRBV9 and TRBJ1-2, with TRBD1 identical over 9 bases. The CDR3 totals 15 residues. Unmatched junction bases numbered 5, after V lost 2 bases and J lost 3 bases. Germline V gives CDR1 SGDLS, CDR2 YYNGEE. For the CDR3, the DNA is TGTGCCAGCAGCGTGGACAGGGGCCCCCACTATGGCTACACCTTC. Translated, it gives CASSVDRGPHYGYTF. The full variable domain, completed using reference TRBV9 and TRBJ1-2, is DSGVTQTPKHLITATGQRVTLRCSPRSGDLSVYWYQQSLDQGLQFLIQYYNGEERAKGNILERFSAQQFPDLHSELNLSSLELGDSALYFCASSVDRGPHYGYTFGSGTRLTVV.

About this clonotype itself: A much larger clone lies a single base off, so this may be a read error. V gene TRBV28 combines with J gene TRBJ2-7; no reliable D call. The length of the CDR3 is 12 residues. Germline CDR1 MDHEN, CDR2 SYDVKM. CDR3 loop: CTSSLSGNEQYF. In DNA form, the CDR3 reads TGTACCAGCAGTTTATCGGGCAACGAGCAGTACTTC.

There are many counts of this clonotype. In DNA, the CDR3 is TGTGCCAGCAGCCCCCAAGGGGGGTCCTACGAGCAGTACTTC. It translates to CASSPQGGSYEQYF. The chain is built from TRBV7-2 and TRBJ2-7; possibly TRBD1 or TRBD2 for D (6 bases each). CDR3 length equals 14 residues. The V and J ends lost 5 bases and 1 base respectively, with 12 bases between them. Germline V gene lookup returns CDR1 SGHTA and CDR2 FQGNSA.

The chain uses TRBV29-1 and TRBJ1-2, with 10 bases that match TRBD1. V lost 2 bases, J lost 13 bases, and 7 bases stayed unmatched. Germline-derived CDR1 and CDR2 are SQVTM and ANQGSEA. This CDR3 is built from 12 residues. CDR3 sequence (DNA): TGCAGCGTTGAAATGAGACAGGGGGCGTTCACCTTC. Amino acid sequence: CSVEMRQGAFTF. The full variable domain, completed using reference TRBV29-1 and TRBJ1-2, is SAVISQKPSRDICQRGTSLTIQCQVDSQVTMMFWYRQQPGQSLTLIATANQGSEATYESGFVIDKFPISRPNLTFSTLTVSNMSPEDSSIYLCSVEMRQGAFTFGSGTRLTVV.

Many counts were recorded for this clonotype. The CDR3 nucleotides are TGTGCCAGCAGTTGGGACAGGGCGGGGAAACTGTTTTTT. Translation gives CASSWDRAGKLFF. The rearrangement links TRBV12-3 or TRBV12-4 to TRBJ1-4; 9 bases map to TRBD1. This CDR3 spans 13 amino acids. Trimming took 4 bases from V and 11 from J; bases not matched to a gene: 5.

The rearrangement uses TRBV10-3 and TRBJ2-7; the match to TRBD2 covers 11 bases. CDR3 length equals 14 residues. Germline loops: CDR1 ENHRY, CDR2 SYGVKD. The V gene end was trimmed by 6 bases and the J gene end by 1 base; junction bases not matched to a gene: 2. The CDR3 loop reads CAIRTSGISYEQYF. In DNA, the CDR3 is TGTGCCATCAGGACTAGCGGGATTTCCTACGAGCAGTACTTC.

The chain couples TRBV29-1 to TRBJ1-2, with 8 bases matching TRBD1. J lost 6 bases, V lost 8 bases, and 5 bases had no gene match. CDR3 size: 11 residues. Germline CDR1 SQVTM, CDR2 ANQGSEA. The CDR3 DNA reads TGCAGCCAAACAGGGGGGGATGGCTACACCTTC. Translated: CSQTGGDGYTF.

This clonotype is medium-sized (0.01 to 0.1%). V gene TRBV7-3 combines with J gene TRBJ1-6; D not resolved. The CDR3 has 13 residues. Trimming stripped 4 bases from V and 7 bases from J, with 8 bases between. Looked up from germline, CDR1 is SGHTA and CDR2 is FQGTGA. The CDR3: CASSSMFNSPLHF. The CDR3 nucleotides are TGTGCCAGCAGCTCAATGTTCAATTCACCCCTCCACTTT.

There are many counts of this clonotype. The chain carries TRBV29-1 and TRBJ2-7; 14 nucleotides agree with TRBD2. V was clipped by 7 bases and J by 3 bases; unmatched bases: 8. Germline lookup yields CDR1 SQVTM and CDR2 ANQGSEA. The CDR3 runs to 15 residues. The CDR3 is CSAGLAGALSYEQYF. Here the CDR3 DNA reads TGCAGCGCGGGACTAGCGGGAGCTCTTAGCTACGAGCAGTACTTC.

This clonotype was recorded many times. V usage is TRBV7-3 and J usage is TRBJ2-5, with D perhaps assigned TRBD1 or TRBD2 (5 bases each). V gave up 5 bases and J gave up 2 bases, with 9 bases separating them. The germline CDR1 and CDR2 sequences are SGHTA and FQGTGA. The length of the CDR3 is 13 residues. CDR3 amino acids: CASSPGRQETQYF. The CDR3 region has the DNA TGTGCCAGCAGCCCGGGACGGCAAGAGACCCAGTACTTC.

Many counts were recorded for this clonotype. A read error is likely, as this CDR3 ends without the conserved phenylalanine or tryptophan. The J gene is TRBJ1-1, the V gene TRBV29-1; D might be TRBD1 (5 bases). V was cut by 3 bases and J by 0 bases, with 8 bases left in between. Looked up from germline, CDR1 is SQVTM and CDR2 is ANQGSEA. The CDR3 runs to 13 residues. CDR3 region: CSVDGGMNTEAFV. The CDR3 nucleotides are TGCAGCGTTGATGGGGGTATGAACACTGAAGCTTTCGTT.

To note about this clonotype: One end of the junction is discordant with germline, which a read error may explain. This chain joins TRBV7-2 and TRBJ2-5; 9 nucleotides line up with TRBD1. Germline assignment: CDR1 SGHTA and CDR2 FQGNSA. The CDR3 totals 14 residues. CDR3 bases: TGTGCCAGCAGCTCCGGGACAGGGAGGGAGACCCGGTACTTC. Protein product: CASSSGTGRETRYF.

This clonotype was seen more than once but under ten times. The rearrangement uses TRBV10-3 and TRBJ2-7, with TRBD1 as a possible D gene (6 bases). Germline CDR1 is ENHRY and CDR2 is SYGVKD. CDR3 size: 15 residues. With 5 bases removed from V and 0 bases from J, the gap between germline ends came to 14 bases. The CDR3 nucleotides read TGTGCCATCAGTAACTGGGACACCTACTCCTACGAGCAGTACTTC. Translating gives CAISNWDTYSYEQYF.

This clonotype was seen many times. This chain uses TRBV29-1 with TRBJ1-4; D is uncertain. Germline lookup yields CDR1 SQVTM and CDR2 ANQGSEA. The CDR3 has 12 amino acids. V lost 1 base and J 10 bases, leaving 10 bases between the germline ends. Written as DNA, the CDR3 is TGCAGCGTTGAAGTATTGGGGAGAAAACTGTTTTTT. This encodes CSVEVLGRKLFF.

This clonotype was seen repeatedly, ten times or more. The rearrangement links TRBV6-1 to TRBJ1-5; weak D call: TRBD1 (6 bases). The germline V gene has CDR1 MNHNS and CDR2 SASEGT. V shed 5 bases and J shed 4 bases, with 12 bases lying between them. The CDR3 contains 14 residues. The CDR3 loop is CASSTIGGNQPQHF. The CDR3 nucleotides read TGTGCCAGCAGTACTATAGGGGGGAATCAGCCCCAGCATTTT.

This clonotype was seen at least ten times. The rearrangement uses TRBV11-2 and TRBJ2-2; 8 bases map to TRBD1. The CDR3 is made up of 16 amino acids. Germline V gives CDR1 SGHAT, CDR2 FQNNGV. Losses at the gene ends were 7 bases for V and 2 bases for J; bases not matched to a gene: 9. The CDR3 DNA is TGTGCCAGCACCACCGGGACAGGCGATAACACCGGGGAGCTGTTTTTT. It is translated as CASTTGTGDNTGELFF.

The chain combines TRBV20-1 with TRBJ1-1, with a weak D call TRBD1 (6 bases). CDR3 length equals 15 residues. With 3 bases removed from V and 5 bases from J, the gap between germline ends came to 19 bases. The V gene's germline CDR1 is DFQATT and CDR2 SNEGSKA (reference sequence). Written as DNA, the CDR3 is TGCAGTGCTAGGTTGGCAGGGGCGTTATGGACTGAAGCTTTCTTT. Its protein product is CSARLAGALWTEAFF.

The chain links TRBV7-2 to TRBJ1-1; the match to TRBD1 covers 7 bases. The germline V gene has CDR1 SGHTA and CDR2 FQGNSA. The CDR3 contains 14 residues. With V trimmed by 3 bases and J by 5 bases, 6 bases remained unmatched. In DNA, the CDR3 is TGTGCCAGCAGCTTCGGGACAGCGCTAACTGAAGCTTTCTTT. Protein product: CASSFGTALTEAFF.

This clonotype rates as medium-sized. The V and J genes are TRBV7-2 and TRBJ2-7, with D possibly being TRBD1 (7 bases). The CDR3 length is 15 residues. Trimming stripped 3 bases from V and 3 bases from J, with 15 bases between. Germline assignment: CDR1 SGHTA and CDR2 FQGNSA. The CDR3 nucleotides read TGTGCCAGCAGCTTCGGATCAGGGGGGTTCTACGAGCAGTACTTC. Its protein product is CASSFGSGGFYEQYF. The variable domain in full, with the rest retrieved from reference TRBV7-2 and TRBJ2-7, is GAGVSQSPSNKVTEKGKDVELRCDPISGHTALYWYRQSLGQGLEFLIYFQGNSAPDKSGLPSDRFSAERTGGSVSTLTIQRTQQEDSAVYLCASSFGSGGFYEQYFGPGTRLTVT.

This clonotype was seen repeatedly, ten times or more. J is TRBJ2-7 and V is TRBV19; D is possibly TRBD2 (5 bases). This CDR3 contains 13 residues. The V gene's germline CDR1 is LNHDA and CDR2 SQIVND (reference sequence). V was cut by 1 base and J by 6 bases, with 10 bases left in between. CDR3 sequence: CASSIAEGTEQYF. For the CDR3, the DNA is TGTGCCAGTAGTATAGCAGAGGGAACCGAGCAGTACTTC.

This clonotype came up a few times. Written as DNA, the CDR3 is TGTGCCAGCAGTGAACGACGAGCACCGAACGCCTACGAGCAGTACTTC. Translation: CASSERRAPNAYEQYF. This chain links TRBV2 with TRBJ2-7; the D is unclear. CDR1 and CDR2 from the germline V gene are SNHLY and FYNNEI. V lost 2 bases and J lost 2, with 16 bases in between. This CDR3 has 16 amino acids.

V gene TRBV7-2 combines with J gene TRBJ2-7; 7 bases match TRBD2. The ends lost 1 base at V and 7 bases at J; junction bases unmatched: 7. This CDR3 spans 14 amino acids. Per the germline V gene, CDR1 is SGHTA and CDR2 is FQGNSA. The CDR3 loop is CASSLVRGSHEQYF. The CDR3 DNA follows: TGTGCCAGCAGCTTAGTTCGCGGGAGTCATGAGCAGTACTTC. Filled out from reference TRBV7-2 and TRBJ2-7, the complete variable domain reads GAGVSQSPSNKVTEKGKDVELRCDPISGHTALYWYRQSLGQGLEFLIYFQGNSAPDKSGLPSDRFSAERTGGSVSTLTIQRTQQEDSAVYLCASSLVRGSHEQYFGPGTRLTVT.